These 10 T cell receptor beta chains came from one sample sequenced in a study of T-cell memory formation after mild COVID-19. TCRdb called the 5' RACE reads again in MiXCR, with one record for every CDR3 protein. The table has 250,000 to 350,000 distinct CDR3 sequences, under 20% seen once. Sequenced material: PBMCs or a T cell subset sorted from them (not recorded which). The receptors were gathered from a man younger than 30 who had mild COVID-19 (a few samples of this study predate the infection). Cell type and time point are not known.

This clonotype was detected only a few times. This chain connects TRBV30 to TRBJ2-7; 7 nucleotides align to TRBD2. The V gene's germline CDR1 is GTSNPN and CDR2 SVGIG (reference sequence). This CDR3 spans 14 amino acids. Trimming took 3 bases from V and 3 from J; bases not matched to a gene: 8. This CDR3 is CAWRASGGSYEQYF. CDR3 coding DNA: TGTGCCTGGAGGGCTAGCGGTGGGAGCTACGAGCAGTACTTC.

This clonotype was recorded a few times. The chain joins TRBV4-1 to TRBJ2-5; TRBD2 aligns across 8 bases. V was pared by 4 bases and J by 5 bases, with 9 bases of the junction left unmatched. Germline CDR1 is MGHRA and CDR2 is YSYEKL. The CDR3 spans 15 residues. DNA of the CDR3: TGCGCCAGCAGCCCTGGTAGCGGGGTACCGGAGACCCAGTACTTC. It encodes CASSPGSGVPETQYF.

This clonotype appeared a few times. The rearrangement joins TRBV11-2 to TRBJ2-1; D uncertain. Germline CDR1 is SGHAT and CDR2 is FQNNGV. The CDR3 runs to 14 residues. Trimming removed 4 bases at V and 7 bases at J, with 14 bases between. In nucleotides, the CDR3 is TGTGCCAGCAGCTCCCTGGACCGCGAGAATGAGCAGTTCTTC. It is translated as CASSSLDRENEQFF.

The chain has TRBV4-3 and TRBJ1-4; 7 bases align to TRBD1. The CDR3 consists of 15 residues. Germline CDR1 reads LGHNA; CDR2 reads YSLEER. Unmatched junction bases numbered 6, after V lost 4 bases and J lost 4 bases. CDR3 sequence: CASSPGGRVNEKLFF. The CDR3, as DNA: TGCGCCAGCAGCCCAGGGGGGAGAGTTAATGAAAAACTGTTTTTT.

The table lists this clonotype with a few counts. This CDR3 reads CASSLVRAAGANVLTF. CDR3 nucleotide sequence: TGTGCCAGCAGCTTAGTCCGGGCTGCTGGGGCCAACGTCCTGACTTTC. The chain uses TRBV7-3 and TRBJ2-6; D is ambiguous. The CDR3 runs to 16 residues. Trimming removed 2 bases at V and 2 bases at J, with 10 bases between. Germline loops: CDR1 SGHTA, CDR2 FQGTGA.

This clonotype was counted only a few times. V usage is TRBV5-1 and J usage is TRBJ1-1; D perhaps matches TRBD1 (6 bases). CDR3 size: 15 residues. V lost 0 bases, J lost 1 base, and 10 bases lay in between. Germline lookup yields CDR1 SGHRS and CDR2 YFSETQ. The CDR3 region has the DNA TGCGCCAGCAGCTTGGCCAGGGGACAGAACACTGAAGCTTTCTTT. Its translation: CASSLARGQNTEAFF.

The count of this clonotype is one. The rearrangement joins TRBV7-9 to TRBJ1-4; TRBD1 matches at 7 bases. Germline CDR1 SEHNR, CDR2 FQNEAQ (reference sequence). With V trimmed by 3 bases and J by 0 bases, 4 bases remained unmatched. The CDR3 has 16 residues. As DNA, the CDR3 is TGTGCCAGCAGCTTGAGACAGGGCTCAACTAATGAAAAACTGTTTTTT. This gives the protein CASSLRQGSTNEKLFF.

The gene calls are TRBV12-3 or TRBV12-4 and TRBJ1-2, with TRBD1 matching over 8 bases. With V trimmed by 5 bases and J by 10 bases, 12 bases remained unmatched. The CDR3 is 14 amino acids. In DNA, the CDR3 is TGTGCCAGCAGTCGGAATGGACAGGGTGCACCCTACACCTTC. This sequence encodes CASSRNGQGAPYTF.

This clonotype was counted at least ten times. V usage is TRBV2 and J usage is TRBJ2-3; D may correspond to TRBD1 or TRBD2 (5 bases each). The V end lost 8 bases, the J end lost 4 bases, and 16 bases lay between the germline ends. From germline, CDR1 is SNHLY and CDR2 FYNNEI. This CDR3 contains 14 residues. In DNA, the CDR3 is TGTGCCAGCCAGTGGGACCCTATTTCAGATACGCAGTATTTT. Protein product: CASQWDPISDTQYF.

This clonotype showed up many times. The rearrangement uses TRBV5-1 and TRBJ1-6; D is possibly TRBD1 (5 bases). CDR3 length: 13 residues. With 4 bases removed from V and 9 bases from J, the gap between germline ends came to 11 bases. The germline V gene encodes CDR1 SGHRS and CDR2 YFSETQ. CDR3 DNA sequence: TGCGCCAGCAGCGTAAAAGGGGCTTCACCCCTCCACTTT. This encodes CASSVKGASPLHF.